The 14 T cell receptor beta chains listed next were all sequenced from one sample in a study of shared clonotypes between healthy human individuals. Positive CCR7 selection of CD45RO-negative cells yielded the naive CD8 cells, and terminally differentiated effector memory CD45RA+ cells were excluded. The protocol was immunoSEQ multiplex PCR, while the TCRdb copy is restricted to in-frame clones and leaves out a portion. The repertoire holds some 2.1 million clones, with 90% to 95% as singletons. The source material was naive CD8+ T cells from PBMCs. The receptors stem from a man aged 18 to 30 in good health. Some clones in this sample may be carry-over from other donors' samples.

The CDR3 sequence: CASSYSTGGTEAFF. The DNA for the CDR3 is TGTGCCAGCAGTTACTCGACAGGGGGCACTGAAGCTTTCTTT. The V call is TRBV6-5, the J call TRBJ1-1, with TRBD1 identical over 9 bases. This CDR3 comprises 14 residues. Germline lookup yields CDR1 MNHEY and CDR2 SVGAGI. The J segment lost 4 bases and the V segment lost 0 bases, leaving 0 bases of the junction unmatched.

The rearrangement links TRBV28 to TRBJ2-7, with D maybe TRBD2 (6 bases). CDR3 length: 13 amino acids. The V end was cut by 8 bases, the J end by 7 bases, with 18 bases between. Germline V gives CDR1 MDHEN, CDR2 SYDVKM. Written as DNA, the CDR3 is TGTGCCAGCCGCACTTGGGAGGCCCAGGAGCAGTACTTC. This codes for CASRTWEAQEQYF.

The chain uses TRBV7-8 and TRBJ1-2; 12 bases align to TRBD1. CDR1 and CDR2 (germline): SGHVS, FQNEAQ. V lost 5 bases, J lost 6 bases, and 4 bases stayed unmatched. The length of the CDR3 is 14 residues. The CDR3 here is CASSPGQGANGYTF. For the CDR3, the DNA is TGTGCCAGCAGCCCGGGACAGGGGGCGAATGGCTACACCTTC.

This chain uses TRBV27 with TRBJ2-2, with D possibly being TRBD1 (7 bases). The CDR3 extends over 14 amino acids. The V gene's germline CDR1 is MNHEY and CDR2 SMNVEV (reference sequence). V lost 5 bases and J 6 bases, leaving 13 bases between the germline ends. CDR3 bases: TGTGCCAGCAGTGATACAGGGGAGGCCGGGGAGCTGTTTTTT. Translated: CASSDTGEAGELFF.

The CDR3 is CASSLHASSYNEQFF. DNA of the CDR3: TGTGCCAGCAGCTTACATGCGAGTTCCTACAATGAGCAGTTCTTC. This rearrangement joins TRBV7-9 to TRBJ2-1, with no clear D. The ends were cut back, 2 bases at V and 1 base at J, with 9 bases in the middle. This CDR3 is 15 amino acids long. Germline CDR1 and CDR2: SEHNR and FQNEAQ (reference sequence).

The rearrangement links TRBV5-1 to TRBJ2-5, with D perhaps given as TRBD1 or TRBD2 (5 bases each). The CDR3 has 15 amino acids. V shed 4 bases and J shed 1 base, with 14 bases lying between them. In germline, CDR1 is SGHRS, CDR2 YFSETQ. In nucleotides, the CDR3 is TGCGCCAGCAGCGGGAGCGGACAAATCCAAGAGACCCAGTACTTC. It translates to CASSGSGQIQETQYF.

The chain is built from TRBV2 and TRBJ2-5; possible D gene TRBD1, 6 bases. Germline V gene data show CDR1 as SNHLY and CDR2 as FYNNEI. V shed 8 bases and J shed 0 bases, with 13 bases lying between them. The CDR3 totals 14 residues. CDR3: CASEGQWYQETQYF. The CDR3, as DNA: TGTGCCAGCGAGGGACAATGGTACCAAGAGACCCAGTACTTC.

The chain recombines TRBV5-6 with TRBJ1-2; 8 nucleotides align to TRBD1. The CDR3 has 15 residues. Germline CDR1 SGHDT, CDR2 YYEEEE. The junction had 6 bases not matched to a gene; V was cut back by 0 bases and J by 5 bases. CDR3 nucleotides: TGTGCCAGCAGCTTGGATGCAGGGGGCAGATATGGCTACACCTTC. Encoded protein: CASSLDAGGRYGYTF.

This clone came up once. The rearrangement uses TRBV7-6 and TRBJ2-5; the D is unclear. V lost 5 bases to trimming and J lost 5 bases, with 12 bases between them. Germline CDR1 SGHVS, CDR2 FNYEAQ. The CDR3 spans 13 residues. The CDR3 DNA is TGTGCCAGCAGCCAACACCAGTGGGAGACCCAGTACTTC. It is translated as CASSQHQWETQYF.

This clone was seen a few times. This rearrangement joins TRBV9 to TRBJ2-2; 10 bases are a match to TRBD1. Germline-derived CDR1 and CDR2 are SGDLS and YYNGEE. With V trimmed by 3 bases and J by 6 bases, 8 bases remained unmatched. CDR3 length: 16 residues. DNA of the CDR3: TGTGCCAGCAGCGCAGCGGGACAGGGGAGATCCGGGGAGCTGTTTTTT. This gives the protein CASSAAGQGRSGELFF. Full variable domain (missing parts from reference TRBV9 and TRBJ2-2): DSGVTQTPKHLITATGQRVTLRCSPRSGDLSVYWYQQSLDQGLQFLIQYYNGEERAKGNILERFSAQQFPDLHSELNLSSLELGDSALYFCASSAAGQGRSGELFFGEGSRLTVL.

The CDR3 protein is CASSETTPLGYGYTF. The CDR3 nucleotides read TGTGCCAGCAGTGAAACGACCCCACTGGGCTATGGCTACACCTTC. The chain links TRBV2 to TRBJ1-2; D remains unclear. The CDR3 extends over 15 amino acids. The V and J ends lost 2 bases and 4 bases respectively, with 14 bases between them. Germline values: CDR1 SNHLY, CDR2 FYNNEI.

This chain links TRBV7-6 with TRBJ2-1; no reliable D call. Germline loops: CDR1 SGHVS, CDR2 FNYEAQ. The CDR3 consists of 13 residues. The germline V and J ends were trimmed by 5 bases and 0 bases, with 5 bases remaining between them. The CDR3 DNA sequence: TGTGCCAGCAGCCCCAGCTCCTACAATGAGCAGTTCTTC. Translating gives CASSPSSYNEQFF.

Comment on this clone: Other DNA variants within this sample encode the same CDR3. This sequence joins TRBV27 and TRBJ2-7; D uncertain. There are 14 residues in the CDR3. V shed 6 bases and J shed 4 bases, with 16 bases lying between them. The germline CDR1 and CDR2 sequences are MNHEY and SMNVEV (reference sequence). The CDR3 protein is CASSVRDPTYEQYF. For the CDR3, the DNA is TGTGCCAGCAGCGTCCGAGATCCAACGTACGAGCAGTACTTC.

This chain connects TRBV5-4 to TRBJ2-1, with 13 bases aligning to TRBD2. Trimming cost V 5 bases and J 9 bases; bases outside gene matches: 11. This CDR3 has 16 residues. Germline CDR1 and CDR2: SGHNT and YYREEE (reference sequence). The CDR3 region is CASSFGLAGDLVEQFF. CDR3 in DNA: TGTGCCAGCAGTTTTGGACTAGCGGGAGATCTGGTTGAGCAGTTCTTC.